These 16 T cell receptor beta chains came from one sample sequenced in a study of control samples from healthy donors and cancer patients. The method was immunoSEQ multiplex PCR; TCRdb's version includes in-frame clones alone and lacks a portion of them. The repertoire holds more than 95,000 clones, with around nine tenths as singletons. Sequencing was carried out using blood. These receptors were collected from a woman aged 70 to 79 in good health.

CDR3 coding DNA: TGTGCCAGCAGCTCGGGACAGGCGACCTACGAGCAGTACTTC. Protein sequence: CASSSGQATYEQYF. This chain joins TRBV13 and TRBJ2-7; 8 bases match TRBD1. J gave up 2 bases and V 4 bases, and 4 bases lay outside the gene matches. Per the germline V gene, CDR1 is PRHDT and CDR2 is FYEKMQ (reference sequence). The CDR3 sequence is 14 residues long.

The count of this clone is one. The rearrangement joins TRBV11-3 to TRBJ1-3; D not certain. This CDR3 comprises 16 residues. CDR1 and CDR2 from the germline V gene are SGHNT and YENEEA. V lost 1 base to trimming and J lost 0 bases, with 10 bases between them. CDR3 bases: TGTGCCAGCAGCTTAGGCGGATCTTCCTCTGGAAACACCATATATTTT. Translating gives CASSLGGSSSGNTIYF.

The V and J genes are TRBV5-1 and TRBJ2-1; 9 bases fit TRBD2. The V segment lost 4 bases and the J segment 1 base; nucleotides outside the gene matches: 3. The V gene's germline CDR1 is SGHRS and CDR2 YFSETQ. The CDR3 loop spans 15 amino acids. The CDR3 DNA reads TGCGCCAGCAGCGGGCTAGCGGGGTCCTACAATGAGCAGTTCTTC. Translation gives CASSGLAGSYNEQFF.

The genes are TRBV15 and TRBJ2-7; a possible D gene is TRBD1 (6 bases). Trimming shortened V by 3 bases and J by 9 bases, and 27 bases separated the two germline ends. The CDR3 is made up of 17 amino acids. Germline lookup yields CDR1 LNHNV and CDR2 YYDKDF (reference sequence). In nucleotides, the CDR3 is TGTGCCACCAGCAGCCCCGGTGAGGGGGTTCCTCCCTACTCGCAGTACTTC. This translates into CATSSPGEGVPPYSQYF.

CDR3 sequence: CATSDTRQGETQYF. In nucleotides, the CDR3 is TGTGCCACCAGTGATACTAGACAGGGCGAGACCCAGTACTTC. This sequence joins TRBV24-1 and TRBJ2-5; the match to TRBD1 covers 7 bases. V was clipped by 3 bases and J by 5 bases; unmatched bases: 5. Germline CDR1 KGHDR, CDR2 SFDVKD. CDR3 length equals 14 residues.

The rearrangement uses TRBV3-1 (or the pseudogene TRBV3-2) and TRBJ2-5; the match to TRBD2 covers 11 bases. V shed 3 bases and J 5 bases; nucleotides not matched to a gene: 11. The CDR3 totals 17 residues. Germline values: CDR1 LGHDT, CDR2 YNNKEL (reference sequence). CDR3 in DNA: TGTGCCAGCAGCCAGGGATTCCTAGCGGGGGGAGAGGAGACCCAGTACTTC. Translated, it gives CASSQGFLAGGEETQYF.

The chain couples TRBV25-1 to TRBJ2-3; D gene uncertain. This CDR3 is 13 amino acids long. Trimming left V 5 bases short and J 2 bases short, with 8 bases between. The germline V gene encodes CDR1 MGHDK and CDR2 SYGVNS. Written as DNA, the CDR3 is TGTGCCAGCAGTCCCCAGCTCACAGATACGCAGTATTTT. This codes for CASSPQLTDTQYF. The variable domain in full, completed from reference TRBV25-1 and TRBJ2-3, reads EADIYQTPRYLVIGTGKKITLECSQTMGHDKMYWYQQDPGMELHLIHYSYGVNSTEKGDLSSESTVSRIRTEHFPLTLESARPSHTSQYLCASSPQLTDTQYFGPGTRLTVL.

The CDR3 DNA sequence: TGCGCCAGCAGTCAACCGGAGGGGGCAACTAATGAAAAACTGTTTTTT. This gives the protein CASSQPEGATNEKLFF. The chain couples TRBV23-1 to TRBJ1-4; a weak D match, TRBD1 (6 bases). TRBV23-1 is noted as an ORF with a role that remains uncertain. The length of the CDR3 is 16 residues. Trimming pared 2 bases from V and 0 bases from J, leaving 10 bases between.

This chain uses TRBV5-5 with TRBJ1-2; possibly TRBD1 for D (5 bases). Between the trimmed V and J ends, which lost 2 bases and 14 bases, there was a span of 28 bases. Per the germline V gene, CDR1 is SGHKS and CDR2 is YYEKEE (reference sequence). This CDR3 is 16 amino acids long. The DNA for the CDR3 is TGTGCCAGCAGCTTATACGGGGAGCTGGGACCAGAGGGAAGGACCTTC. Translated: CASSLYGELGPEGRTF.

The genes are TRBV14 and TRBJ2-7, with 7 nucleotides matching TRBD1. This CDR3 has 14 amino acids. Germline CDR1 SGHDN, CDR2 FVKESK. J lost 0 bases, V lost 4 bases, and 3 bases had no gene match. The CDR3 sequence is CASSPTGISYEQYF. In nucleotides, the CDR3 is TGTGCCAGCAGCCCGACAGGGATCTCCTACGAGCAGTACTTC.

V gene TRBV18 combines with J gene TRBJ1-1, with a tentative D call TRBD1 (5 bases). V was shortened by 4 bases and J by 4 bases, with 10 bases between the two germline ends. The CDR3 runs to 13 residues. Germline values: CDR1 KGHSH, CDR2 LQKENI. The CDR3 sequence: CASSLGGTTEAFF. CDR3 DNA: TGTGCCAGCTCACTGGGGGGGACCACTGAAGCTTTCTTT.

This clone was found once. The chain couples TRBV18 to TRBJ1-6; D call uncertain. Trimming shortened V by 0 bases and J by 8 bases, and 8 bases separated the two germline ends. Germline assignment: CDR1 KGHSH and CDR2 LQKENI. The CDR3 is made up of 14 amino acids. This chain's CDR3 is CASSPPGWDSPLHF. CDR3 nucleotides: TGTGCCAGCTCACCACCGGGGTGGGATTCACCCCTCCACTTT.

The DNA for the CDR3 is TGTGCCAGCAGTATCGCGGGGGGGGATTACTACGAGCAGTACTTC. Its translation: CASSIAGGDYYEQYF. The rearrangement links TRBV27 to TRBJ2-7; 9 bases match TRBD2. The germline V gene has CDR1 MNHEY and CDR2 SMNVEV (reference sequence). V was pared by 5 bases and J by 3 bases, with 8 bases of the junction left unmatched. The CDR3 has 15 residues.

This chain links TRBV5-1 with TRBJ2-3; 8 bases match TRBD2. This CDR3 has 15 amino acids. J lost 2 bases, V lost 5 bases, and 7 bases had no gene match. The germline gives CDR1 SGHRS, CDR2 YFSETQ. The DNA for the CDR3 is TGCGCCAGCAGGCCTATAGCGGGGAACACAGATACGCAGTATTTT. Amino acids: CASRPIAGNTDTQYF.

The chain recombines TRBV6-6 with TRBJ1-2; 10 bases agree with TRBD1. V was pared by 10 bases and J by 4 bases, with 6 bases of the junction left unmatched. The CDR3 is made up of 13 amino acids. CDR1 is MNHNY, CDR2 SVGAGI, per germline (reference sequence). DNA of the CDR3: TGTGCCATACGGACAGGGGGGGGCTATGGCTACACCTTC. It is translated as CAIRTGGGYGYTF.

In its sample, this clone was seen a few times. The chain employs TRBV19 and TRBJ1-2; 9 bases agree with TRBD1. The length of the CDR3 is 13 residues. Germline V gives CDR1 LNHDA, CDR2 SQIVND (reference sequence). V dropped 7 bases and J dropped 8; count of bases not matched to a gene: 8. The CDR3 loop reads CASTRRTGEGYTF. CDR3 bases: TGTGCCAGTACCAGACGGACAGGGGAGGGCTACACCTTC.